This is a list of T cell receptor beta chains from one sample in a study of identical twins. TCRdb ran MiXCR on the 5' RACE reads and lists one entry per CDR3 protein. In the table there are under 800,000 distinct CDR3 sequences, 21% of which are singletons. The same sample was also studied in work on T cells expressing NK-cell markers.

The sequencing input was PBMCs. These receptors were taken from a woman aged 18-29 years in good health. The CDR3 runs from the conserved cysteine through the conserved F or W. Each record gives: V gene, J gene, D gene, clone size, CDR3 protein, CDR3 DNA. D genes are given only for firm matches. A clone size is listed for some rows: how often the clone was seen (once, few, many), or a class if it is expanded.

TRBV5-1	TRBJ2-7	.	.	CASSGGIRGLTYEQYF	TGCGCCAGCAGCGGCGGGATCAGGGGATTGACCTACGAGCAGTACTTC
TRBV12-3/TRBV12-4	TRBJ1-2	.	.	CASSFQGTYYGYTF	TGTGCCAGCAGTTTTCAGGGGACGTACTATGGCTACACCTTC
TRBV5-1	TRBJ2-1	TRBD2	.	CASSLWASGRANEQFF	TGCGCCAGCAGCTTGTGGGCTAGCGGGAGGGCAAATGAGCAGTTCTTC
TRBV6-5	TRBJ2-1	.	.	CASSHGDSSNEQFF	TGTGCCAGCAGTCACGGGGACTCCTCCAATGAGCAGTTCTTC
TRBV12-3/TRBV12-4	TRBJ2-6	.	few	CASSLDRSNSGANVLTF	TGTGCCAGCAGTCTCGACAGGTCCAACTCTGGGGCCAACGTCCTGACTTTC
TRBV20-1	TRBJ2-2	.	few	CSAQRVSNTGELFF	TGCAGTGCTCAGCGGGTATCGAACACCGGGGAGCTGTTTTTT
TRBV27	TRBJ2-1	.	few	CASERSSRIPGSYNEQFF	TGTGCCAGCGAAAGGTCTTCACGGATACCAGGCTCCTACAATGAGCAGTTCTTC
TRBV29-1	TRBJ2-1	.	few	CSVETDLINEQFF	TGCAGCGTTGAGACCGACCTGATCAATGAGCAGTTCTTC
TRBV20-1	TRBJ2-1	.	.	CSASYSAGDEQFF	TGCAGTGCGTCCTACTCGGCTGGGGATGAGCAGTTCTTC
TRBV5-6	TRBJ2-1	.	.	CASSSRAINEQFF	TGTGCCAGCAGCTCTCGAGCGATAAATGAGCAGTTCTTC
TRBV20-1	TRBJ2-1	.	.	CSATGRFGQFF	TGCAGTGCCACAGGGAGGTTTGGGCAGTTCTTC
TRBV20-1	TRBJ2-7	.	many	CSATNARTYEQYF	TGCAGTGCTACTAACGCCCGCACGTACGAGCAGTACTTC
TRBV20-1	TRBJ1-2	.	many	CSASDGGRYGYTF	TGCAGTGCTAGTGACGGGGGCCGCTATGGCTACACCTTC
TRBV20-1	TRBJ2-5	TRBD2	few	CSAPIAGGFQETQYF	TGCAGTGCTCCTATAGCGGGGGGGTTCCAAGAGACCCAGTACTTC
TRBV5-5	TRBJ1-2	.	.	CASSLVRPDPYGYTF	TGTGCCAGCAGCTTGGTTCGACCGGACCCCTATGGCTACACCTTC
TRBV20-1	TRBJ1-4	.	.	CSATGSTNEKLFF	TGCAGTGCTACGGGCAGCACTAATGAAAAACTGTTTTTT
TRBV20-1	TRBJ2-1	TRBD2	.	CSARNSGSGSYNEQFF	TGCAGTGCTAGAAATAGCGGGAGTGGGTCCTACAATGAGCAGTTCTTC
TRBV29-1	TRBJ2-3	TRBD2	.	CSPVAGGPGTDTQYF	TGCAGCCCAGTAGCGGGAGGGCCTGGTACAGATACGCAGTATTTT
TRBV7-9	TRBJ2-7	.	few	CASSPRVDEQYF	TGTGCCAGCAGCCCCCGCGTCGACGAGCAGTACTTC
TRBV27	TRBJ2-7	.	few	CASNDHGREQYF	TGTGCCAGCAACGATCACGGTCGGGAGCAGTACTTC
TRBV27	TRBJ1-2	.	many	CASSRLGADYGYTF	TGTGCCAGCAGCCGCCTCGGGGCTGACTATGGCTACACCTTC
TRBV5-6	TRBJ2-3	.	few	CASSRFSGFTDTQYF	TGTGCCAGCAGCCGTTTTAGCGGATTCACAGATACGCAGTATTTT
TRBV21-1	TRBJ1-5	.	many	CASSNRAQTPGNQPQHF	TGTGCCAGCAGCAATCGGGCCCAGACACCGGGCAATCAGCCCCAGCATTTT
TRBV4-2	TRBJ2-1	.	many	CASSQDQMREQFF	TGTGCCAGCAGCCAAGATCAGATGCGGGAGCAGTTCTTC
TRBV20-1	TRBJ2-2	.	few	CSARQGKTGELFF	TGCAGTGCTAGACAGGGGAAAACCGGGGAGCTGTTTTTT
TRBV20-1	TRBJ2-5	.	.	CSATTGRETQYF	TGCAGTGCTACCACAGGGAGGGAGACCCAGTACTTC
TRBV20-1	TRBJ1-2	.	few	CSARGGTSTGYTF	TGCAGTGCTAGGGGGGGGACAAGTACCGGCTACACCTTC
TRBV7-9	TRBJ2-7	.	.	CASSSERGKQYF	TGTGCCAGCAGCTCAGAGCGTGGAAAGCAGTACTTC
TRBV7-2	TRBJ2-3	TRBD2	many	CASSPGLASTDTQYF	TGTGCCAGCAGCCCGGGACTAGCCAGCACAGATACGCAGTATTTT
TRBV20-1	TRBJ2-1	.	few	CSALNRDSVTYNEQFF	TGCAGTGCTCTTAACCGGGATTCAGTAACCTACAATGAGCAGTTCTTC
TRBV6-5	TRBJ1-1	.	few	CASSYLGRGNTEAFF	TGTGCCAGCAGTTACTTGGGACGGGGGAACACTGAAGCTTTCTTT
TRBV5-1	TRBJ2-1	TRBD2	.	CASSLYLAEANEQFF	TGCGCCAGCAGCTTGTATCTAGCGGAGGCAAATGAGCAGTTCTTC
TRBV27	TRBJ2-1	.	once	CASSRFPPRASNNEQFF	TGTGCCAGCAGTAGATTCCCGCCGCGCGCGAGCAACAATGAGCAGTTCTTC
TRBV7-9	TRBJ2-2	.	.	CASSIEGTGELFF	TGTGCCAGCAGCATTGAAGGCACCGGGGAGCTGTTTTTT
TRBV5-6	TRBJ2-2	.	.	CASSIGGSGELFF	TGTGCCAGCAGCATAGGAGGATCCGGGGAGCTGTTTTTT
TRBV9	TRBJ2-3	.	.	CASSDRGPAFDDTQYF	TGTGCCAGCAGCGACCGGGGGCCCGCCTTCGATGATACGCAGTATTTT
TRBV6-1	TRBJ2-7	TRBD1	few	CASGQGGTVYEQYF	TGTGCCAGCGGCCAAGGTGGGACAGTCTACGAGCAGTACTTC
TRBV20-1	TRBJ2-3	TRBD2	.	CSARERLAGRQYF	TGCAGTGCTAGAGAGAGACTAGCGGGAAGGCAGTATTTT
TRBV10-3	TRBJ2-1	.	few	CAISDYNNEQFF	TGTGCCATCTCGGACTACAACAATGAGCAGTTCTTC
TRBV7-2	TRBJ2-7	TRBD2	.	CASSLVSSGSREQYF	TGTGCCAGCAGCTTAGTATCGAGCGGGAGCCGGGAGCAGTACTTC
TRBV20-1	TRBJ2-5	TRBD1	.	CSAQGDRGVYRQETQYF	TGCAGTGCCCAGGGGGACAGGGGGGTGTATCGTCAAGAGACCCAGTACTTC
TRBV7-9	TRBJ2-5	TRBD2	.	CASSFGTSGSGQETQYF	TGTGCCAGCAGCTTCGGGACTAGCGGGAGTGGGCAAGAGACCCAGTACTTC